Sequencing of this T cell receptor beta chain was carried out in a study of blood T cell repertoires in COVID-19. Across the whole study: Samples taken during acute and convalescent COVID-19 were collected in the United States, Italy and Spain.

Produced via immunoSEQ multiplex PCR; TCRdb's table is partial and in-frame only. This table holds 17,000 or so clones, around 90% found once. J lost 9 bases, V lost 5 bases, and 13 bases had no gene match. Germline V lookup: CDR1 MNHEY, CDR2 SMNVEV (reference sequence). The CDR3 sequence is 15 residues long. The chain has TRBV27 and TRBJ2-3, with 8 bases lining up with TRBD2. The TCR was taken from a man aged 45-65 years with active COVID-19. Specimen: peripheral blood. The CDR3 DNA follows: TGTGCCAGCAGTCCTACCCTACTAGCGGCGACCACGCAGTATTTT. This encodes CASSPTLLAATTQYF.